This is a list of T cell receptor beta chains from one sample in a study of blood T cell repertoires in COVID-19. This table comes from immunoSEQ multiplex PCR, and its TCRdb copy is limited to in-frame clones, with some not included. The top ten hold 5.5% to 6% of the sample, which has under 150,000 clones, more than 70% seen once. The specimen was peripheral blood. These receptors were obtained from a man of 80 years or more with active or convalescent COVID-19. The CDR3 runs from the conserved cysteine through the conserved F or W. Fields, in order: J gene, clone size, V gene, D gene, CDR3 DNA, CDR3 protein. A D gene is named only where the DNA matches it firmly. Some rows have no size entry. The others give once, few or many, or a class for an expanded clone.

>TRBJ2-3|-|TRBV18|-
TGTGCCAGCTCACCGGACACTGGCACAGATACGCAGTATTTT
CASSPDTGTDTQYF
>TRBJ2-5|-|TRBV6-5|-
TGTGCCAGCAGATCAGGACAGATGGAGACCCAGTACTTC
CASRSGQMETQYF
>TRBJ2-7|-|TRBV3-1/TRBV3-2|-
TGTGCCAGCAGCCAAGACTCGTACTACCCCTACGAGCAGTACTTC
CASSQDSYYPYEQYF
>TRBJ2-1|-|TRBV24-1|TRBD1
TGTGCCACCAGTGACTTAACAGGGGGCCTCTACAATGAGCAGTTCTTC
CATSDLTGGLYNEQFF
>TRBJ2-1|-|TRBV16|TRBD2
TGTGCCAGCAGCGCGGGACTAGGGGAGCAGTTCTTC
CASSAGLGEQFF
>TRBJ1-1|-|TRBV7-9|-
TGTGCCAGCAGCTTAGCTCTCAGAACAAACACTGAAGCTTTCTTT
CASSLALRTNTEAFF
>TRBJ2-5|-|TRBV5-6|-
TGTGCCAGCAGCTCCAATACATGGGAGACCCAGTACTTC
CASSSNTWETQYF
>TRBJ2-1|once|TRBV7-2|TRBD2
TGTGCCAGCAGTAGCGGGGTCTCGAATGAGCAGTTCTTC
CASSSGVSNEQFF
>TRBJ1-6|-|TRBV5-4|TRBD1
TGTGCCAGCAGCCAAGGACAGGGCCACCCCTCCAATTCACCCCTCCACTTT
CASSQGQGHPSNSPLHF
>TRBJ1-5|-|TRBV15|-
TGTGCCACCAGCAGAGTTGGGCAGGGGTTTCAGCCCCAGCATTTT
CATSRVGQGFQPQHF
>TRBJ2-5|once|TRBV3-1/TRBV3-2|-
TGTGCCAGCAGCCTCGGGGGAGGGGGGATTGAGACCCAGTACTTC
CASSLGGGGIETQYF
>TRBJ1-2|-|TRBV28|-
TGTGCCAGCAGACTGGGCAACTATGGCTACACCTTC
CASRLGNYGYTF
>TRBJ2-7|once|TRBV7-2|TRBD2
TGTGCCAGCAGCTTAGCGCTGGGGCTAGCGGGGGACTCCTACGAGCAGTACTTC
CASSLALGLAGDSYEQYF
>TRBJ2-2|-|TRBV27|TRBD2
TGTGCCAGCAGTAGGACTAGCCTAGGGACCGGGGAGCTGTTTTTT
CASSRTSLGTGELFF
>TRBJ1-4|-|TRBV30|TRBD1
TGTGCCTGGAAGGTGCCAGGGGGTGATGAAAAACTGTTTTTT
CAWKVPGGDEKLFF
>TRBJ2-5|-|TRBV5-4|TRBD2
TGTGCCAGCAGCTTGATAGCGGGGGGGCCGTTGGAGACCCAGTACTTC
CASSLIAGGPLETQYF
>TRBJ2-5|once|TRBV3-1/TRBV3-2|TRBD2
TGTGCCAGCAGCCTACCGGGGGGAGAGACCCAGTACTTC
CASSLPGGETQYF
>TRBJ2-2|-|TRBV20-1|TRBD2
TGCAGTACTAGTCTAGCGGGGAAAACCGGGGAGCTGTTTTTT
CSTSLAGKTGELFF
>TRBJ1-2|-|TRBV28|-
TGTGCCAGCACTCAGGGCAGGATGCGCTACACCTTC
CASTQGRMRYTF
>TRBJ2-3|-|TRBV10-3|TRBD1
TGTGCCATCAGTGACCGACAGGGGACAGATACGCAGTATTTT
CAISDRQGTDTQYF
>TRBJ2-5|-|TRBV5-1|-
TGCGCCAGCAGCTTACCCGGCACAGGACTACAAGAGACCCAGTACTTC
CASSLPGTGLQETQYF
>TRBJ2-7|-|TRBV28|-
TGTGCCAGCAGTTTCTTAGGACAGTACTCCTACGAGCAGTACTTC
CASSFLGQYSYEQYF